The 6 T cell receptor beta chains listed next were all sequenced from one sample in a study of control samples from healthy donors and cancer patients. The method was immunoSEQ multiplex PCR; TCRdb's version includes in-frame clones alone and lacks a portion of them. The sample carries around 200,000 clones, roughly 91% recorded once. The sequenced material came from blood. Every receptor here comes from a young woman in good health.

CDR3 in amino acids: CASSEREGVGNEKLFF. The CDR3 DNA reads TGTGCCAGCAGTGAAAGGGAGGGGGTCGGTAATGAAAAACTGTTTTTT. The rearrangement joins TRBV6-1 to TRBJ1-4; D is possibly TRBD1 (6 bases). This CDR3 has 16 residues. Between the trimmed V and J ends, which lost 2 bases and 4 bases, there was a span of 14 bases. The germline gives CDR1 MNHNS, CDR2 SASEGT.

This rearrangement joins TRBV13 to TRBJ1-2, with TRBD1 matching 8 bases. The CDR3 covers 16 residues. The V gene end was trimmed by 0 bases and the J gene end by 3 bases; junction bases not matched to a gene: 6. Germline CDR1 PRHDT, CDR2 FYEKMQ (reference sequence). The CDR3 DNA sequence: TGTGCCAGCAGCTTAGGCCTAAGGGGACAGGACTATGGCTACACCTTC. Its protein product is CASSLGLRGQDYGYTF.

This sequence joins TRBV14 and TRBJ1-6; D gene ambiguous. Trimming left V 0 bases short and J 0 bases short, with 9 bases between. CDR3 length equals 17 residues. Germline V gives CDR1 SGHDN, CDR2 FVKESK. CDR3 amino acids: CASSQDLGPSYNSPLHF. The CDR3 bases are TGTGCCAGCAGCCAAGATCTCGGTCCCTCCTATAATTCACCCCTCCACTTT.

This clone has only one observation. This sequence joins TRBV27 and TRBJ2-1; D is perhaps TRBD2 (5 bases). Germline values: CDR1 MNHEY, CDR2 SMNVEV (reference sequence). Trimming removed 2 bases from V and 5 bases from J, with 10 bases in between. The CDR3 is 14 amino acids. The CDR3, as DNA: TGTGCCAGCAGTTTAGTTTGGGAGCACAATGAGCAGTTCTTC. It encodes CASSLVWEHNEQFF.

V gene TRBV7-2 combines with J gene TRBJ1-4; D perhaps matches TRBD1 (5 bases). The V end lost 5 bases, the J end lost 8 bases, and 18 bases lay between the germline ends. The V gene's germline CDR1 is SGHTA and CDR2 FQGNSA. The CDR3 is made up of 15 amino acids. This CDR3 is CASSLVAGPAEKLFF. CDR3 in DNA: TGTGCCAGCAGCCTAGTGGCGGGGCCGGCGGAAAAACTGTTTTTT.

The chain combines TRBV7-2 with TRBJ1-5; no definite D call. CDR1 SGHTA and CDR2 FQGNSA come from the germline V gene. The CDR3 has 14 residues. Trimming removed 5 bases from V and 3 bases from J, with 11 bases in between. CDR3 sequence: CASSPGRTNQPQHF. The CDR3 DNA reads TGTGCCAGCAGCCCTGGACGCACCAATCAGCCCCAGCATTTT.